Listed here is a single T cell receptor beta chain. This sample is drawn from a study of blood T cell repertoires in COVID-19. Sequencing used immunoSEQ multiplex PCR; TCRdb keeps in-frame clones, though not all of them. The data show 150,000 to 200,000 clones, 85% to 90% seen once. The V and J ends lost 6 bases and 2 bases respectively, with 17 bases between them. The CDR3 has 15 amino acids. Germline loops: CDR1 ENHRY, CDR2 SYGVKD. The sample taken for sequencing was peripheral blood. The chain joins TRBV10-3 to TRBJ2-7, with D unclear. This sequence was found in a man aged 40-49 years with active or convalescent COVID-19. This CDR3 reads CAISGGVLTTYEQYF. The CDR3 DNA sequence: TGTGCCATCAGCGGCGGAGTACTGACCACCTACGAGCAGTACTTC.